A selection of T cell receptor beta chains follows, all from one sample in a study of blood T cell repertoires in COVID-19. This table comes from immunoSEQ multiplex PCR, and its TCRdb copy is limited to in-frame clones, with some not included. The sample has 80,000 to 100,000 clones; around 82% are singletons. Sequencing used peripheral blood. These TCRs come from a man aged 65-85 years with active or convalescent COVID-19. Each CDR3 is given with its conserved first and last residue. A D gene is named only where the DNA matches it firmly. Clone sizes are given selectively: once, few, many, or a class where the clone is expanded.

TGTGCCAGCAGTGGGGGAGGGGGGCAGCCCCAGCATTTT,CASSGGGGQPQHF,TRBV12-3/TRBV12-4,TRBJ1-5,.,once
TGTGCCAGCACCAACGGGGATACGCAGTATTTT,CASTNGDTQYF,TRBV6-5,TRBJ2-3,.,.
TGTGCCAGCACCTACAGGGGCCCGGGAAACACCATATATTTT,CASTYRGPGNTIYF,TRBV6-5,TRBJ1-3,TRBD1,.
TGTGCCAGCAGCTTCTGGGGCCTGAATAGCACAGATACGCAGTATTTT,CASSFWGLNSTDTQYF,TRBV5-5,TRBJ2-3,.,once
TGTGCCAGCGGGCTAAACACAGATACGCAGTATTTT,CASGLNTDTQYF,TRBV2,TRBJ2-3,.,.
TGTGCCAGCAGCCAATCGCGGCAGGGGGCTTACGAGCAGTACTTC,CASSQSRQGAYEQYF,TRBV16,TRBJ2-7,TRBD1,.
TGTGCCAGTCGGACAGCAGGAGATACGCAGTATTTT,CASRTAGDTQYF,TRBV19,TRBJ2-3,.,.
TGTGCCAGCAGGGAAACAGGAGGGGATCAGCCCCAGCATTTT,CASRETGGDQPQHF,TRBV5-8,TRBJ1-5,.,few
TGTGCCAGCAGTTTGTGGGGGGGCCGGTCCTACGAGCAGTACTTC,CASSLWGGRSYEQYF,TRBV27,TRBJ2-7,.,.
TGTGCCAGCAGACAACAGGGGGCCTATGGCTACACCTTC,CASRQQGAYGYTF,TRBV5-6,TRBJ1-2,TRBD1,.
TGTGCCATCACCCGGGACAGGGGTGGACGAGCTGAAGCTTTCTTT,CAITRDRGGRAEAFF,TRBV10-3,TRBJ1-1,TRBD1,.
TGTGCCAGCAGCCAAGAGGATGGCAGGGACTATGGCTACACCTTC,CASSQEDGRDYGYTF,TRBV4-2,TRBJ1-2,.,.
TGTGCCACAACGGAGACAGGGTCCCAGACCCAGTACTTC,CATTETGSQTQYF,TRBV10-3,TRBJ2-5,TRBD1,few
TGCGCCAGCAGCACCGGGACTAGGGACTACAATGAGCAGTTCTTC,CASSTGTRDYNEQFF,TRBV5-1,TRBJ2-1,TRBD2,.
TGTGCCAGCAGCCCAGGCGGGCCTGCCGGCGAGCAGTACTTC,CASSPGGPAGEQYF,TRBV7-3,TRBJ2-7,.,.
TGTGCCAGCGGACAGGGGGTTGGGGTTAATCAGCCCCAGCATTTT,CASGQGVGVNQPQHF,TRBV9,TRBJ1-5,TRBD1,few
TGTGCCAGCAGCGTAGGGGTGACAGGGTTCTCCACTGAAGCTTTCTTT,CASSVGVTGFSTEAFF,TRBV9,TRBJ1-1,TRBD1,.
TGTGCCAGCAGCCACAGGGACAGGGCTGAAAAACTGTTTTTT,CASSHRDRAEKLFF,TRBV3-1/TRBV3-2,TRBJ1-4,TRBD1,.
TGTGCCAGCAGCTTACATACTAGCATTTTAGATACGCAGTATTTT,CASSLHTSILDTQYF,TRBV7-3,TRBJ2-3,.,.
TGTGCCAGCAGCAAAGTTCGCAGGGCCTACGAGCAGTACTTC,CASSKVRRAYEQYF,TRBV21-1,TRBJ2-7,.,.
TGTGCCAGCAGTTTGCAGGGGTTAACTGAAGCTTTCTTT,CASSLQGLTEAFF,TRBV28,TRBJ1-1,.,few
TGTGCCAGCAGCTTTGGACGGAGCCGGGGCACTGAAGCTTTCTTT,CASSFGRSRGTEAFF,TRBV3-1/TRBV3-2,TRBJ1-1,.,.
TGTGCCAGCAGCCTGACAGGGAGCGAGCAGTACTTC,CASSLTGSEQYF,TRBV7-9,TRBJ2-7,TRBD1,.
TGTGCCACCAGTGAGGCTAGAGACAGCAACACCGGGGAGCTGTTTTTT,CATSEARDSNTGELFF,TRBV24-1,TRBJ2-2,.,.
TGTGCCAGCAACCTAGACAGGGACCCTCCAGAGCAGTACTTC,CASNLDRDPPEQYF,TRBV2,TRBJ2-7,TRBD1,.
TGTGCCAGCAGCCCGACTAGCGGGGCTCAAGAGACCCAGTACTTC,CASSPTSGAQETQYF,TRBV5-4,TRBJ2-5,TRBD2,once
TGTGCCAGTACGGCGGTCCCCGGTTATGGCTACACCTTC,CASTAVPGYGYTF,TRBV19,TRBJ1-2,.,.
TGTGCCAGCAGACGAACGGGGGGGGGCTATGGCTACACCTTC,CASRRTGGGYGYTF,TRBV6-5,TRBJ1-2,.,.
TGTGCCAGCAGCTTAAGACTAGCGACCAATGAGCAGTTCTTC,CASSLRLATNEQFF,TRBV7-9,TRBJ2-1,TRBD2,.
TGTGCCAGCAGCGTAGACAGCAAGAATGAAAAACTGTTTTTT,CASSVDSKNEKLFF,TRBV7-2,TRBJ1-4,.,few
TGTGCCAGCAGCTCCCAGATGGACACTGAAGCTTTCTTT,CASSSQMDTEAFF,TRBV7-2,TRBJ1-1,.,.
TGTGCCAGCAGCTACAGGGATACTAACTATGGCTACACCTTC,CASSYRDTNYGYTF,TRBV7-2,TRBJ1-2,.,.
TGTGCCAGCAGCTCGACGGTCGGAGCGGGGCTGCAGTATTTT,CASSSTVGAGLQYF,TRBV7-8,TRBJ2-3,TRBD2,.
TGCGCCAGCAGCGACGGATCGAGCGCTGGAAACACCATATATTTT,CASSDGSSAGNTIYF,TRBV5-1,TRBJ1-3,.,few
TGTGCCAGCAGTTACGCTGAGGATAATTCACCCCTCCACTTT,CASSYAEDNSPLHF,TRBV6-6,TRBJ1-6,.,few
TGCGCCAGCAGCCCTGGGACAGTCTCTGGAAACACCATATATTTT,CASSPGTVSGNTIYF,TRBV5-1,TRBJ1-3,TRBD1,.
TGTGCCAGCAGCTTGGGGGGGCGAGGGGCCGGAGATACGCAGTATTTT,CASSLGGRGAGDTQYF,TRBV5-4,TRBJ2-3,.,.
TGTGCCAGCAGCTTAGGACCTAGCGGGGGCGGAAATGAGCAGTTCTTC,CASSLGPSGGGNEQFF,TRBV7-6,TRBJ2-1,TRBD2,.
TGTGCCAGCAGCCATTCAGAGCTGAGGCTAAACACTGAAGCTTTCTTT,CASSHSELRLNTEAFF,TRBV5-6,TRBJ1-1,.,.
TGTGCCAGCAGCTTAGGACAGGGAACAGATACGCAGTATTTT,CASSLGQGTDTQYF,TRBV11-3,TRBJ2-3,TRBD1,.